These 27 T cell receptor beta chains originate from one sample sequenced in a study of blood T cell repertoires in COVID-19. The repertoire was sequenced with immunoSEQ multiplex PCR; TCRdb's copy has only in-frame clones and lacks some. The data hold 200,000 to 250,000 clones, with more than 75% observed a single time. Sequenced: peripheral blood. The receptor source for this set is a woman older than 75 with COVID-19, enrolled during active disease.

The chain carries TRBV5-1 and TRBJ1-2, with 7 bases that match TRBD1. J was trimmed by 2 bases and V by 2 bases; bases with no gene match: 3. The CDR3 runs to 14 residues. Germline assignment: CDR1 SGHRS and CDR2 YFSETQ. The CDR3 DNA is TGCGCCAGCAGCTTCGGCAGGGGGAACTATGGCTACACCTTC. Translating gives CASSFGRGNYGYTF.

V is TRBV3-1 (or the pseudogene TRBV3-2) and J is TRBJ2-1, with a weak D call TRBD2 (5 bases). The length of the CDR3 is 15 residues. Germline assignment: CDR1 LGHDT and CDR2 YNNKEL (reference sequence). Deletions cut 4 bases from V and 2 bases from J, with 12 bases between. CDR3: CASSRLGLTYNEQFF. DNA for the CDR3: TGTGCCAGCAGCCGCCTTGGACTTACCTACAATGAGCAGTTCTTC.

The chain has TRBV6-5 and TRBJ1-6; D gene uncertain. Germline values: CDR1 MNHEY, CDR2 SVGAGI. CDR3 length: 15 amino acids. Trimming pared 8 bases from V and 0 bases from J, leaving 11 bases between. The CDR3 DNA reads TGTGCCAGCCGAAGCCTCAACTCCTATAATTCACCCCTCCACTTT. Protein sequence: CASRSLNSYNSPLHF.

The rearrangement uses TRBV9 and TRBJ1-1; D is perhaps TRBD1 (5 bases). V was pared by 4 bases and J by 1 base, with 20 bases between. CDR1 and CDR2 from the germline V gene are SGDLS and YYNGEE. The CDR3 loop spans 17 amino acids. This chain's CDR3 is CASSTGLQVLKNTEAFF. The CDR3 nucleotides are TGTGCCAGCAGCACAGGCCTGCAGGTACTTAAGAACACTGAAGCTTTCTTT.

This clone was seen a single time. The sample carries other DNA sequences with the same CDR3. This rearrangement joins TRBV2 to TRBJ2-2; D may be TRBD1 (5 bases). Germline CDR1 is SNHLY and CDR2 is FYNNEI. V was cut by 6 bases and J by 1 base, with 9 bases left in between. CDR3 length equals 14 residues. CDR3: CASRGRGNTGELFF. As DNA, the CDR3 is TGTGCCAGCAGGGGAAGGGGGAACACCGGGGAGCTGTTTTTT.

This clone was counted once. The J gene is TRBJ1-6, the V gene TRBV12-3 or TRBV12-4, with a possible D match to TRBD1 (5 bases). This CDR3 spans 13 amino acids. The V end lost 2 bases, the J end lost 10 bases, and 9 bases lay between the germline ends. The CDR3 reads CASSLQGGSPLHF. The CDR3 DNA follows: TGTGCCAGCAGTTTACAGGGTGGGTCACCCCTCCACTTT.

The CDR3 coding sequence is TGTGCCACCAGCCAATTTAGCGGGAGGGCCGGAGAGCAGTTCTTC. Its translation is CATSQFSGRAGEQFF. The genes are TRBV15 and TRBJ2-1, with 11 bases that match TRBD2. The junction had 10 bases not matched to a gene; V was cut back by 5 bases and J by 10 bases. Germline lookup yields CDR1 LNHNV and CDR2 YYDKDF (reference sequence). This CDR3 is built from 15 residues.

V is TRBV18 and J is TRBJ1-2; D unresolved. Trimming pared 6 bases from V and 6 bases from J, leaving 11 bases between. The CDR3 runs 12 residues. CDR1 and CDR2 (germline): KGHSH, LQKENI. The CDR3 region is CASSRAGDGYTF. The DNA for the CDR3 is TGTGCCAGCTCGCGGGCAGGAGATGGCTACACCTTC.

This rearrangement joins TRBV28 to TRBJ1-5; D remains ambiguous. This CDR3 comprises 15 residues. With 2 bases removed from V and 2 bases from J, the gap between germline ends came to 10 bases. Germline values: CDR1 MDHEN, CDR2 SYDVKM. In nucleotides, the CDR3 is TGTGCCAGCAGTTTAGGAAGGAGGGGCAATCAGCCCCAGCATTTT. It specifies CASSLGRRGNQPQHF.

This chain uses TRBV10-3 with TRBJ2-2; perhaps TRBD2 as D (6 bases). This CDR3 is built from 13 residues. The germline gives CDR1 ENHRY, CDR2 SYGVKD. The V and J ends lost 6 bases and 4 bases respectively, with 9 bases between them. The CDR3 region has the DNA TGTGCCATCAGGGGACTGTCCACCGGGGAGCTGTTTTTT. Protein sequence: CAIRGLSTGELFF.

This clone was recorded a few times. The chain recombines TRBV7-6 with TRBJ2-3; the match to TRBD2 covers 9 bases. The CDR3 has 16 residues. V lost 4 bases and J lost 6; bases outside the gene matches: 11. Per germline, CDR1 SGHVS and CDR2 FNYEAQ. CDR3 protein: CASSYGRREGMDTQYF. CDR3 sequence (DNA): TGTGCCAGCAGCTATGGGAGGCGGGAGGGCATGGATACGCAGTATTTT.

The chain combines TRBV5-1 with TRBJ1-3; D is undetermined. Germline V gene data show CDR1 as SGHRS and CDR2 as YFSETQ. The CDR3 spans 12 residues. V shed 4 bases and J shed 4 bases, with 6 bases lying between them. The CDR3 region is CASSLPGNTIYF. The CDR3 bases are TGCGCCAGCAGCCTACCGGGAAACACCATATATTTT.

The chain has TRBV11-2 and TRBJ2-1, with 8 bases matching TRBD2. CDR3 length: 15 residues. Germline-derived CDR1 and CDR2 are SGHAT and FQNNGV. Losses at the gene ends were 0 bases for V and 4 bases for J; bases not matched to a gene: 2. Written as DNA, the CDR3 is TGTGCCAGCAGCTTAGAGGGCGGGGGGTACAATGAGCAGTTCTTC. Translation gives CASSLEGGGYNEQFF.

The rearrangement uses TRBV28 and TRBJ1-1; D is unclear. The CDR3 has 12 amino acids. Germline loops: CDR1 MDHEN, CDR2 SYDVKM. Trimming left V 1 base short and J 11 bases short, with 11 bases between. In DNA form, the CDR3 reads TGTGCCAGCAGTTTATTGACACAAAGGGCTTTCTTT. This gives the protein CASSLLTQRAFF.

The chain has TRBV7-6 and TRBJ2-1; 8 bases match TRBD2. This CDR3 is built from 16 residues. V lost 4 bases to trimming and J lost 3 bases; unmatched junction nucleotides: 8. CDR1 and CDR2 from the germline V gene are SGHVS and FNYEAQ. CDR3 sequence (DNA): TGTGCCAGCAGCTCCATTAGCGGGATCCTCTACAATGAGCAGTTCTTC. Its translation: CASSSISGILYNEQFF.

This chain uses TRBV29-1 with TRBJ2-7; 9 bases agree with TRBD1. The V gene end was trimmed by 7 bases and the J gene end by 3 bases; junction bases not matched to a gene: 4. The germline V gene encodes CDR1 SQVTM and CDR2 ANQGSEA. The CDR3 runs 12 residues. CDR3 region: CSGGTGIYEQYF. The CDR3 nucleotides read TGCAGCGGCGGGACAGGGATCTACGAGCAGTACTTC.

This clone was recorded at least ten times. The gene calls are TRBV3-1 (or the pseudogene TRBV3-2) and TRBJ1-1; D gene ambiguous. CDR1 is LGHDT and CDR2 is YNNKEL in the germline V gene (reference sequence). The V and J ends lost 2 bases and 3 bases respectively, with 4 bases between them. The CDR3 loop spans 12 amino acids. CDR3 amino acids: CASSQTDTEAFF. CDR3 in DNA: TGTGCCAGCAGCCAAACGGACACTGAAGCTTTCTTT.

The chain has TRBV6-2 or TRBV6-3 and TRBJ2-7, with D maybe TRBD1 (6 bases). CDR1 MNHEY and CDR2 SVGEGT come from the germline V gene. The CDR3 loop spans 12 amino acids. Between the trimmed V and J ends, which lost 6 bases and 4 bases, there was a span of 10 bases. CDR3 DNA sequence: TGTGCCAGCAGCAGGACAGCTTACGAGCAGTACTTC. Its protein product is CASSRTAYEQYF.

V gene TRBV19 combines with J gene TRBJ1-2; 8 positions match TRBD1. CDR3 size: 13 residues. V trimming: 4 bases; J trimming: 7 bases; junction bases outside the gene matches: 5. The germline V gene encodes CDR1 LNHDA and CDR2 SQIVND (reference sequence). CDR3: CASSNGQGGGYTF. In nucleotides, the CDR3 is TGTGCCAGTAGTAACGGACAGGGAGGTGGCTACACCTTC. Combining the CDR3 with reference TRBV19 and TRBJ1-2 gives the whole variable domain DGGITQSPKYLFRKEGQNVTLSCEQNLNHDAMYWYRQDPGQGLRLIYYSQIVNDFQKGDIAEGYSVSREKKESFPLTVTSAQKNPTAFYLCASSNGQGGGYTFGSGTRLTVV.

V gene TRBV24-1 combines with J gene TRBJ2-1; weak D call: TRBD2 (7 bases). There are 17 residues in the CDR3. V shed 3 bases and J shed 6 bases, with 20 bases lying between them. CDR1 and CDR2 from the germline V gene are KGHDR and SFDVKD. Here the CDR3 DNA reads TGTGCCACCAGTGATCCCCTTGGGAGGGGGGGACCCAATGAGCAGTTCTTC. The encoded protein is CATSDPLGRGGPNEQFF.

The chain has TRBV12-3 or TRBV12-4 and TRBJ1-1; no reliable D call. The CDR3 loop spans 12 amino acids. Trimming stripped 3 bases from V and 5 bases from J, with 7 bases between. The CDR3 coding sequence is TGTGCCAGCAGTTTGATGGCTACTGAAGCTTTCTTT. This sequence encodes CASSLMATEAFF.

The chain couples TRBV6-2 or TRBV6-3 to TRBJ2-3, with a weak D call TRBD1 (6 bases). V was pared by 4 bases and J by 1 base, with 15 bases between. The CDR3 runs 16 residues. Germline lookup yields CDR1 MNHEY and CDR2 SVGEGT. CDR3 DNA sequence: TGTGCCAGCAGTTCCCCAGACAGGTTGGGCACAGATACGCAGTATTTT. Its protein product is CASSSPDRLGTDTQYF.

Here the CDR3 reads CASSEGRGGRQPQHF. In DNA, the CDR3 is TGTGCCAGCAGTGAGGGAAGAGGGGGCAGGCAGCCCCAGCATTTT. The chain links TRBV6-1 to TRBJ1-5, with TRBD1 matching 7 bases. CDR1 is MNHNS and CDR2 is SASEGT in the germline V gene. The CDR3 runs to 15 residues. The junction had 9 bases not matched to a gene; V was cut back by 3 bases and J by 7 bases.

The chain carries TRBV4-1 and TRBJ2-6; 9 bases are a match to TRBD1. The V gene end was trimmed by 4 bases and the J gene end by 0 bases; junction bases not matched to a gene: 1. Germline CDR1 is MGHRA and CDR2 is YSYEKL. The CDR3 sequence is 16 residues long. The CDR3 coding sequence is TGCGCCAGCAGCCTGGGACAGGGCTCTGGGGCCAACGTCCTGACTTTC. Protein sequence: CASSLGQGSGANVLTF.

The rearrangement uses TRBV28 and TRBJ2-7; TRBD2 matches at 8 bases. V lost 6 bases, J lost 6 bases, and 13 bases stayed unmatched. This CDR3 contains 15 residues. Germline V CDR1 and CDR2: MDHEN, SYDVKM. The CDR3 loop reads CASSPLAGLLSEQYF. The CDR3 DNA is TGTGCCAGCAGCCCCCTAGCGGGTCTTCTGTCCGAGCAGTACTTC.

This clone was seen a handful of times. The chain links TRBV5-1 to TRBJ1-1; D uncertain. The CDR3 is 14 amino acids. The V and J ends lost 1 base and 1 base respectively, with 8 bases between them. CDR1 is SGHRS and CDR2 is YFSETQ in the germline V gene. The CDR3 region is CASSLSPGNTEAFF. DNA for the CDR3: TGCGCCAGCAGCTTGTCCCCGGGGAACACTGAAGCTTTCTTT.

The chain has TRBV24-1 and TRBJ2-1; TRBD2 matches 7 bases. Trimming took 1 base from V and 6 from J; bases not matched to a gene: 11. This CDR3 has 17 residues. Germline CDR1 reads KGHDR; CDR2 reads SFDVKD. The CDR3: CATSDFRASGNLNEQFF. The CDR3 nucleotides read TGTGCCACCAGTGATTTTAGGGCTAGCGGAAACCTCAATGAGCAGTTCTTC.